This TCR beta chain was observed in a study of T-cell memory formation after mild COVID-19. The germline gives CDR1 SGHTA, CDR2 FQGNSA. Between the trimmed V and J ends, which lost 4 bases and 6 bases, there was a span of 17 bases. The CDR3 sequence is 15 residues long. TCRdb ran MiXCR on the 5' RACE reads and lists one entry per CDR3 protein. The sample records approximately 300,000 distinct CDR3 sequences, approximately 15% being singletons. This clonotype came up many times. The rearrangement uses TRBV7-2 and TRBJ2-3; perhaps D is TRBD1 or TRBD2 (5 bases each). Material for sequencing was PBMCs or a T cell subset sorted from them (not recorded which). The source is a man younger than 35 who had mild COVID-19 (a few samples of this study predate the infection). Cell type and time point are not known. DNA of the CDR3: TGTGCCAGCAGCTGGACAACGGGGATTGGCGATACGCAGTATTTT. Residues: CASSWTTGIGDTQYF.